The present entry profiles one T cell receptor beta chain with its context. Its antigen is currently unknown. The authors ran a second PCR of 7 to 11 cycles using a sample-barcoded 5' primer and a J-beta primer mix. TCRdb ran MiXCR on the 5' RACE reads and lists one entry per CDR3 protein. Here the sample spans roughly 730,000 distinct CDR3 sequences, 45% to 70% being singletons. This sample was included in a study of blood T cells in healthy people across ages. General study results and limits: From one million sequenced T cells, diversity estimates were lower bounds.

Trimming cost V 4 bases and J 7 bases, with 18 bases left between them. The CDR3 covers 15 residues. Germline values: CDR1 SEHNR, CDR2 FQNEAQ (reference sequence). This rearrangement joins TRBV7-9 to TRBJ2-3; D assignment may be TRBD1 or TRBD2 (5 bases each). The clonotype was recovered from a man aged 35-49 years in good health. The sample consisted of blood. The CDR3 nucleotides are TGTGCCAGCAGCTACAACCTCGCTTGGGGGTATACGCAGTATTTT. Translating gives CASSYNLAWGYTQYF.